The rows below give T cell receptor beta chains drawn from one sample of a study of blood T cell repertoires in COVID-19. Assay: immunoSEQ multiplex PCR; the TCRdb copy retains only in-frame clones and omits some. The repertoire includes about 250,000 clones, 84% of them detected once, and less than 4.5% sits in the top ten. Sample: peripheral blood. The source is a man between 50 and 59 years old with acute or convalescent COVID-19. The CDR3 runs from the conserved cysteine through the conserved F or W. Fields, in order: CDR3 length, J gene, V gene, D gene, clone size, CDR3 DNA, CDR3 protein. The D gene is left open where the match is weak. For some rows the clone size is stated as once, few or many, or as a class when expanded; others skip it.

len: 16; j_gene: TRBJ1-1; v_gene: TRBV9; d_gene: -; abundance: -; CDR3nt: TGTGCCAGCAGCGTAGCTACCGGGGTGGTGGGCACTGAAGCTTTCTTT; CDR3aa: CASSVATGVVGTEAFF
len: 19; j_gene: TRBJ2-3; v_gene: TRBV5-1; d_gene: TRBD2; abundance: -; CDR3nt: TGCGCCAGCAGCTTACCTCAAAAGTGGGAGCGGGGGCTCACAGATACGCAGTATTTT; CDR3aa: CASSLPQKWERGLTDTQYF
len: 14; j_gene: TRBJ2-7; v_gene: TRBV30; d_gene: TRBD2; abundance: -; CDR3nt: TGTGCCGCCTCGGGACTAGCGGGAGTCCGGGAGCAGTACTTC; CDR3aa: CAASGLAGVREQYF
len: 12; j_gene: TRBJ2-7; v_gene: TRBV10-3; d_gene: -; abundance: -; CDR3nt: TGTGCCATCAGTCCTGACAGCTACGAGCAGTACTTC; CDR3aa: CAISPDSYEQYF
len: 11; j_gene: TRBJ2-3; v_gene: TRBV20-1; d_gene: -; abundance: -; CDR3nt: TGCAGTGCTAGACTAGGAGATACGCAGTATTTT; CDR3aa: CSARLGDTQYF
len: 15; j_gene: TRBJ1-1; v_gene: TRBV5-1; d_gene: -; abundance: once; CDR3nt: TGCGCCAGCAGCCTGGCCTCTCTGAGTAGCACTGAAGCTTTCTTT; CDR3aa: CASSLASLSSTEAFF
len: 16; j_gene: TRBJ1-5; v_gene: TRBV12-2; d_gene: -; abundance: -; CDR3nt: TGTGCAAGTCGCCAAAAGACAGGGGATAGCAATCAGCCCCAGCATTTT; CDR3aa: CASRQKTGDSNQPQHF
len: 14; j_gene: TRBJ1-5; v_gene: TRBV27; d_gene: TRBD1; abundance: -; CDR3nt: TGTGCCAGCAGTCCTCAGACAGGGTTGCAGCCCCAGCATTTT; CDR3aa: CASSPQTGLQPQHF
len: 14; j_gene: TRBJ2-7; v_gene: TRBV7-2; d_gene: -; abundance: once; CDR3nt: TGTGCCAGCAGCTTAGAGCCAGGGCCCTACGAGCAGTACTTC; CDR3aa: CASSLEPGPYEQYF
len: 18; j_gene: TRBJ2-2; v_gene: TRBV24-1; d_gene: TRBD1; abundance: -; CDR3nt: TGTGCCACCAGTGATACCGGGACAGGGACAGTAAGCACCGGGGAGCTGTTTTTT; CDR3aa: CATSDTGTGTVSTGELFF
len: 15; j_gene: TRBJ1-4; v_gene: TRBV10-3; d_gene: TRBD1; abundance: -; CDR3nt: TGTGCCATCAGTGAGCCGAGACAGGGGCGTGAAAAACTGTTTTTT; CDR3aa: CAISEPRQGREKLFF
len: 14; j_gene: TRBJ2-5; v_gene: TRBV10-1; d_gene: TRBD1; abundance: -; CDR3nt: TGCGCCAGCAGTGGTGGGACAGCCCAAGAGACCCAGTACTTC; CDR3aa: CASSGGTAQETQYF
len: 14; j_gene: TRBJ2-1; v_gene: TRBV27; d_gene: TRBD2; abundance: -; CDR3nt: TGTGCCAGCAGTTCCCTAGCGGGTAGTAATGAGCAGTTCTTC; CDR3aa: CASSSLAGSNEQFF
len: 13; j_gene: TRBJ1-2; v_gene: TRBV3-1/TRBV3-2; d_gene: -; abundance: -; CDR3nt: TGTGCCAGCAGCTTCGACAGCATCTATGGCTACACCTTC; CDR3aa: CASSFDSIYGYTF
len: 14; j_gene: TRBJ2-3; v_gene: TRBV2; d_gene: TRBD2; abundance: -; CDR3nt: TGTGCCAGCAGGGACATAGCGGGGGGAGATACGCAGTATTTT; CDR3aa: CASRDIAGGDTQYF
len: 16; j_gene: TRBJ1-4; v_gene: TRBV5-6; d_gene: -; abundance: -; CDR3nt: TGTGCCAGCAGCCCCCACCGGGGGGCCCTCAATGAAAAACTGTTTTTT; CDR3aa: CASSPHRGALNEKLFF
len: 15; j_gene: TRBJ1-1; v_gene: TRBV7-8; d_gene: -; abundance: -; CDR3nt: TGTGCCAGCAGCTTAGTCCAGGGTGAAGGAACTGAAGCTTTCTTT; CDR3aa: CASSLVQGEGTEAFF
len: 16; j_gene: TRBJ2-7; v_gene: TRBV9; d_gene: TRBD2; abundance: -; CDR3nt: TGTGCCAGCAGCCCTCGAGCTAGCGGGAGCTCCTACGAGCAGTACTTC; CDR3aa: CASSPRASGSSYEQYF
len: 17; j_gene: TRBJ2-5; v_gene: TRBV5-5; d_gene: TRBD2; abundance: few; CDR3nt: TGTGCCAGCAGCTGGGGGTGGTCTAGCGGGAACCAAGAGACCCAGTACTTC; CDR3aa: CASSWGWSSGNQETQYF
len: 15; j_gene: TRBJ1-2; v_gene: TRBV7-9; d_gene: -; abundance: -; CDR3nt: TGTGCCAGCAGCTTAGACGGGGTTGCAAATTCTGGCTACACCTTC; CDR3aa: CASSLDGVANSGYTF
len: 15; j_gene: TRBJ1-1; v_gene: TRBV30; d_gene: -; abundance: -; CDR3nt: TGTGCCTGGAGTGTCAGGGTGGGTCAGAACACTGAAGCTTTCTTT; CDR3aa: CAWSVRVGQNTEAFF
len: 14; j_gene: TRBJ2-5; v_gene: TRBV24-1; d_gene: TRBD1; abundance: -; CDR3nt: TGTGCCACCAGTGAGGACAGGGAGCGAGAGACCCAGTACTTC; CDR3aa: CATSEDRERETQYF
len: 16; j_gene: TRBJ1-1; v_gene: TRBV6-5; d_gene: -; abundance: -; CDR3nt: TGTGCCAGCAGTTCCCCTGCAGGGGAGTTCAACACTGAAGCTTTCTTT; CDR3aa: CASSSPAGEFNTEAFF
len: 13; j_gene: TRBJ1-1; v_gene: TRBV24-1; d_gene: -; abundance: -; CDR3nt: TGTGCCACCCGCTGGGGCGCCGGCACTGAAGCTTTCTTT; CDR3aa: CATRWGAGTEAFF
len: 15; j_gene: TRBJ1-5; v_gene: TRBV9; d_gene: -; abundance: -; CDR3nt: TGTGCCAGCAGCGTAGGGCAGGGGACGTGGCAGCCCCAGCATTTT; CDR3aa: CASSVGQGTWQPQHF
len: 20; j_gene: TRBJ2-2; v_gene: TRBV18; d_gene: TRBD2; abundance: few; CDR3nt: TGTGCCAGCTCACCAACTGCGCGCCTTAGGGCCCCGGGAGGATCCGGGGAGCTGTTTTTT; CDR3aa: CASSPTARLRAPGGSGELFF
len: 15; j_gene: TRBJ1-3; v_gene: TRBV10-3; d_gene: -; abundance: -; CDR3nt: TGTGCCATCTACATTTGGGAGAACTCTGGAAACACCATATATTTT; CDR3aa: CAIYIWENSGNTIYF
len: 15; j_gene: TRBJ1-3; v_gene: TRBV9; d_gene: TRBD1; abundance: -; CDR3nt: TGTGCCAGCAGCGTAGCCACAGGGGTTGGAAACACCATATATTTT; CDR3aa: CASSVATGVGNTIYF
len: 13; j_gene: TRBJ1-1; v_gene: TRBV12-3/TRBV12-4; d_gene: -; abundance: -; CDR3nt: TGTGCCAGCAGTGTTGCTATGAACACTGAAGCTTTCTTT; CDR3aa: CASSVAMNTEAFF
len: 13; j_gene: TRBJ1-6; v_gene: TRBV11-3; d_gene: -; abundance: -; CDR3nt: TGTGCCAGCAGCTTACGGGTCAATTCACCCCTCCACTTT; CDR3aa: CASSLRVNSPLHF
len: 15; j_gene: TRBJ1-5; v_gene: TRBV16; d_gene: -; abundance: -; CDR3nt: TGTGCCAGCAGCCAAGGCGATGCGGGCAATCAGCCCCAGCATTTT; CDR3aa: CASSQGDAGNQPQHF
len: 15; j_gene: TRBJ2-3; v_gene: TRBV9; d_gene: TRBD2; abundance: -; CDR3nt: TGTGCCAGCAGCGTAGGTACTAGCGGTACAGATACGCAGTATTTT; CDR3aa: CASSVGTSGTDTQYF
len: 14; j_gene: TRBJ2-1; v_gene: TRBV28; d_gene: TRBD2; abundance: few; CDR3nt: TGTGCCAGCAGTCCCGGGACTAGCAACAATGAGCAGTTCTTC; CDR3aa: CASSPGTSNNEQFF
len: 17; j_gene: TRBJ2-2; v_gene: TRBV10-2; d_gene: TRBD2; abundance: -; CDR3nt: TGCGCCAGCAGTTTGCCCATAGCGGGGGGTTTAGCCGGGGAGCTGTTTTTT; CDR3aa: CASSLPIAGGLAGELFF
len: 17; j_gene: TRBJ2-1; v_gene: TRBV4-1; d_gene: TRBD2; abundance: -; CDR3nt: TGCGCCAGCAGCCAACCCCCCGGGACTAGCGAGCACAATGAGCAGTTCTTC; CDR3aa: CASSQPPGTSEHNEQFF
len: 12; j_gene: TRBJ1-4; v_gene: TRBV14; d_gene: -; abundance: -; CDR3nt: TGTGCCAGCAGCCAATCCGGGACTCGGGTGTTTTTT; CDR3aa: CASSQSGTRVFF
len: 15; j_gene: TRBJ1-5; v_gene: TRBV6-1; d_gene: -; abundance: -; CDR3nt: TGTGCCAGCAGTGAACCCAGGATTGGAAATCAGCCCCAGCATTTT; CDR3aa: CASSEPRIGNQPQHF
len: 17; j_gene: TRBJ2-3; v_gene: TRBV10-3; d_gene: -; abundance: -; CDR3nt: TGTGCCATCAGTGAGTCCGACGGACTGCCTGGCACAGATACGCAGTATTTT; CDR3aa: CAISESDGLPGTDTQYF
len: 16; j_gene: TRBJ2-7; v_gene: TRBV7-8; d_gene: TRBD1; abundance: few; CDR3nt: TGTGCCAGCAGCGGCGACAGGGGGTTCGGCTCCTACGAGCAGTACTTC; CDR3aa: CASSGDRGFGSYEQYF
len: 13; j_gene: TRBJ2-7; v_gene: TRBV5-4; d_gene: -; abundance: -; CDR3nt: TGTGCCAGCAGCCGGGAAGTGTCCTACGAGCAGTACTTC; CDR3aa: CASSREVSYEQYF
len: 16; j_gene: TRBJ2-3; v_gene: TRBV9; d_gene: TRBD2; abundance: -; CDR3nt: TGTGCCAGCAGCGCGGGGACTAGAATGTTCACAGATACGCAGTATTTT; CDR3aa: CASSAGTRMFTDTQYF
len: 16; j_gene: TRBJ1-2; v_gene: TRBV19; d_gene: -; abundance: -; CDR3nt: TGTGCCAGTAGTACGGGGGGGCTAGACCCGATCTATGGCTACACCTTC; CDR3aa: CASSTGGLDPIYGYTF
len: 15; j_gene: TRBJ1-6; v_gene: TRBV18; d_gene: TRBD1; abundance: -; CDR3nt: TGTGCCAGCTCACCACGGACTGACAGGGATTCACCCCTCCACTTT; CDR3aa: CASSPRTDRDSPLHF
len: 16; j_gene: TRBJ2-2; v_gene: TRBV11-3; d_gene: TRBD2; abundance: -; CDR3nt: TGTGCCAGCAGCTTTAAGCGGGAGTTTGTCACCGGGGAGCTGTTTTTT; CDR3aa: CASSFKREFVTGELFF
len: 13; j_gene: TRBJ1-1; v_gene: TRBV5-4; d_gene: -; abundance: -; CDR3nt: TGTGCCAGCAGCTCCGAGCCCCATACTGAAGCTTTCTTT; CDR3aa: CASSSEPHTEAFF
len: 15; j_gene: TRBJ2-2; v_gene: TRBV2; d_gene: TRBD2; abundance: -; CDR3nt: TGTGCCAGCATGGGGACTAGCGGAGCCACCGGGGAGCTGTTTTTT; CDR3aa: CASMGTSGATGELFF
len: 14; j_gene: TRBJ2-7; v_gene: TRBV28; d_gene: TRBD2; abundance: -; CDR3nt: TGTGCCAGCAGTTCGACTAGCGTTAGGGACGAGCAGTACTTC; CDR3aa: CASSSTSVRDEQYF
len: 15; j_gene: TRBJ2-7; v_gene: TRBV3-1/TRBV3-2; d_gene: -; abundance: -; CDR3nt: TGTGCCAGCAGCCAAACGGGACTGTCCTCCTACGAGCAGTACTTC; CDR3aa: CASSQTGLSSYEQYF
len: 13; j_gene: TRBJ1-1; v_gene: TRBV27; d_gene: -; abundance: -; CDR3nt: TGTGCCAGCAGTTTAAGGGATAAGGGGCGAGCTTTCTTT; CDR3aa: CASSLRDKGRAFF
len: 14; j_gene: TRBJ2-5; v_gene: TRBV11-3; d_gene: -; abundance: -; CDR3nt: TGTGCCAGCAGCTTAGACCTAGGATGGGAGACCCAGTACTTC; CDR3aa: CASSLDLGWETQYF
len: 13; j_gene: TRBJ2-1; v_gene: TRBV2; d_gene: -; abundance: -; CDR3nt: TGTGCCAGCAGTGAATCCCCTAGGGGGTGGCAGTTCTTC; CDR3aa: CASSESPRGWQFF
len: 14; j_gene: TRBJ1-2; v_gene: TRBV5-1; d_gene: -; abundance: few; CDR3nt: TGCGCCAGCAGCCCATCGGACATCAACTATGGCTACACCTTC; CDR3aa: CASSPSDINYGYTF
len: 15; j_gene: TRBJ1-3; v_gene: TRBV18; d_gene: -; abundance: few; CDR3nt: TGTGCCAGCTCACCACCGTCAGGGCCTGGAAACACCATATATTTT; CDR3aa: CASSPPSGPGNTIYF
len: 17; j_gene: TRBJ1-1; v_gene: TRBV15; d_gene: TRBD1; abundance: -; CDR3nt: TGTGCCACCAGCAGAGATATACTGGGACAGGGTCGGACTGAAGCTTTCTTT; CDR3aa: CATSRDILGQGRTEAFF